This TCR beta chain was documented in a study of technical replicates of blood from several donors. Data came from immunoSEQ multiplex PCR; TCRdb stores just in-frame clones and leaves some out. Of approximately 50,000 clones listed, approximately 94% are singletons. CDR3 length: 15 amino acids. Germline CDR1 reads SGDLS; CDR2 reads YYNGEE. J was trimmed by 5 bases and V by 4 bases; bases with no gene match: 6. The source is a human donor in good health. Specimen: T cells isolated from PBMCs. The V call is TRBV9, the J call TRBJ1-5, with TRBD1 matching over 10 bases. CDR3 bases: TGTGCCAGCAGCACGACAGGGGGCACGGATCAGCCCCAGCATTTT. It codes for CASSTTGGTDQPQHF.